Listed below are T cell receptor beta chains from one sample, sequenced in a study of T-cell reconstitution after alpha-beta-depleted transplantation in children. TCRdb fed the PCR reads into MiXCR, producing one record per CDR3 protein. The sample holds 800,000 to 1,000,000 distinct CDR3 sequences, about 29% seen once. The sample in question was PBMCs, mostly from graft donor cells, obtained 360 days after TCRalphabeta/CD19-depleted stem cell transplant. These TCRs come from a boy in the first two years of life who had a stem cell transplant for SCID, so the T cells may come from the graft donor. CDR3s include the opening cysteine and the closing phenylalanine or tryptophan. Fields, in order: clone size, J gene, D gene, CDR3 length, V gene, CDR3 protein, CDR3 DNA. A D gene is named only where the DNA matches it firmly. Size values are once, few and many counts, or a class for expanded clones, and some rows have none.

clone_size: .
j_call: TRBJ2-1
d_call: TRBD2
cdr3_length: 16
v_call: TRBV5-1
cdr3_aa: CASASSGGASYNEQFF
cdr3_nt: TGCGCCAGCGCGTCTAGCGGGGGGGCCTCCTACAATGAGCAGTTCTTC

clone_size: few
j_call: TRBJ1-1
d_call: TRBD1
cdr3_length: 15
v_call: TRBV20-1
cdr3_aa: CSAREGRGWNTEAFF
cdr3_nt: TGCAGTGCTAGAGAGGGCAGGGGGTGGAACACTGAAGCTTTCTTT

clone_size: few
j_call: TRBJ1-5
d_call: .
cdr3_length: 14
v_call: TRBV30
cdr3_aa: CAWSVSGRRTPQHF
cdr3_nt: TGTGCCTGGAGTGTATCCGGGAGAAGGACGCCCCAGCATTTT

clone_size: few
j_call: TRBJ2-5
d_call: .
cdr3_length: 15
v_call: TRBV5-1
cdr3_aa: CASSFYGMYQETQYF
cdr3_nt: TGCGCCAGCAGCTTTTACGGAATGTACCAAGAGACCCAGTACTTC

clone_size: .
j_call: TRBJ1-2
d_call: .
cdr3_length: 14
v_call: TRBV9
cdr3_aa: CASSATVSNYGYTF
cdr3_nt: TGTGCCAGCAGCGCGACAGTTTCTAACTATGGCTACACCTTC

clone_size: .
j_call: TRBJ2-5
d_call: TRBD2
cdr3_length: 17
v_call: TRBV4-1
cdr3_aa: CASSQEGTSTGGETQYF
cdr3_nt: TGCGCCAGCAGCCAAGAGGGGACTAGCACGGGAGGAGAGACCCAGTACTTC

clone_size: .
j_call: TRBJ2-7
d_call: .
cdr3_length: 14
v_call: TRBV12-3/TRBV12-4
cdr3_aa: CASSSRGKNYEQYF
cdr3_nt: TGTGCCAGCAGTTCCAGGGGCAAGAACTACGAGCAGTACTTC

clone_size: .
j_call: TRBJ2-1
d_call: TRBD2
cdr3_length: 16
v_call: TRBV9
cdr3_aa: CASSVTLAGGLAEQFF
cdr3_nt: TGTGCCAGCAGCGTAACTTTAGCGGGGGGGCTAGCTGAGCAGTTCTTC

clone_size: .
j_call: TRBJ1-2
d_call: .
cdr3_length: 13
v_call: TRBV5-1
cdr3_aa: CASSPAGLGGYTF
cdr3_nt: TGCGCCAGCAGTCCCGCTGGACTGGGTGGCTACACCTTC

clone_size: few
j_call: TRBJ2-1
d_call: TRBD1
cdr3_length: 16
v_call: TRBV27
cdr3_aa: CASSPTTGAPYNEQFF
cdr3_nt: TGTGCCAGCAGCCCTACAACAGGGGCCCCATACAATGAGCAGTTCTTC

clone_size: .
j_call: TRBJ2-2
d_call: .
cdr3_length: 15
v_call: TRBV7-2
cdr3_aa: CASSFAGQTTGELFF
cdr3_nt: TGTGCCAGCAGCTTCGCGGGACAGACGACCGGGGAGCTGTTTTTT

clone_size: .
j_call: TRBJ2-3
d_call: .
cdr3_length: 15
v_call: TRBV4-2
cdr3_aa: CASSGDMKSTDTQYF
cdr3_nt: TGTGCCAGCAGCGGGGACATGAAGAGTACAGATACGCAGTATTTT

clone_size: .
j_call: TRBJ2-5
d_call: TRBD2
cdr3_length: 15
v_call: TRBV24-1
cdr3_aa: CATSDPGTTQETQYF
cdr3_nt: TGTGCCACCAGTGATCCCGGGACTACCCAAGAGACCCAGTACTTC

clone_size: .
j_call: TRBJ1-1
d_call: TRBD1
cdr3_length: 15
v_call: TRBV6-5
cdr3_aa: CASSNRDRGNTEAFF
cdr3_nt: TGTGCCAGCAGTAACCGGGACAGGGGAAACACTGAAGCTTTCTTT

clone_size: few
j_call: TRBJ1-4
d_call: TRBD1
cdr3_length: 15
v_call: TRBV28
cdr3_aa: CASSFAGGGNEKLFF
cdr3_nt: TGTGCCAGCAGTTTTGCAGGGGGCGGTAATGAAAAACTGTTTTTT

clone_size: .
j_call: TRBJ2-2
d_call: .
cdr3_length: 12
v_call: TRBV20-1
cdr3_aa: CSAPPRRGELFF
cdr3_nt: TGCAGTGCCCCTCCTAGGCGCGGGGAGCTGTTTTTT

clone_size: .
j_call: TRBJ2-7
d_call: .
cdr3_length: 17
v_call: TRBV4-2
cdr3_aa: CASSQDPVGPPLYEQYF
cdr3_nt: TGTGCCAGCAGCCAAGATCCCGTCGGGCCCCCGCTTTACGAGCAGTACTTC

clone_size: .
j_call: TRBJ2-3
d_call: TRBD1
cdr3_length: 16
v_call: TRBV7-9
cdr3_aa: CASSLSDRVSTDTQYF
cdr3_nt: TGTGCCAGCAGCTTATCCGACAGGGTAAGCACAGATACGCAGTATTTT

clone_size: .
j_call: TRBJ2-3
d_call: .
cdr3_length: 16
v_call: TRBV7-2
cdr3_aa: CASSLRRRGAKDTQYF
cdr3_nt: TGTGCCAGCAGCTTAAGGCGGCGGGGCGCGAAAGATACGCAGTATTTT

clone_size: .
j_call: TRBJ2-5
d_call: .
cdr3_length: 13
v_call: TRBV24-1
cdr3_aa: CATSDPNQETQYF
cdr3_nt: TGTGCCACCAGTGACCCGAATCAAGAGACCCAGTACTTC

clone_size: .
j_call: TRBJ2-7
d_call: .
cdr3_length: 16
v_call: TRBV7-2
cdr3_aa: CASSQPDGGQDYEQYF
cdr3_nt: TGTGCCAGCAGCCAACCCGACGGGGGCCAGGACTACGAGCAGTACTTC

clone_size: .
j_call: TRBJ1-1
d_call: .
cdr3_length: 15
v_call: TRBV5-1
cdr3_aa: CASSSLGGPNTEAFF
cdr3_nt: TGCGCCAGCAGCTCCCTGGGGGGACCCAACACTGAAGCTTTCTTT

clone_size: many
j_call: TRBJ2-5
d_call: .
cdr3_length: 12
v_call: TRBV6-5
cdr3_aa: CASSSYDRTQYF
cdr3_nt: TGTGCCAGCAGTTCCTACGACAGGACCCAGTACTTC

clone_size: few
j_call: TRBJ1-2
d_call: .
cdr3_length: 13
v_call: TRBV7-9
cdr3_aa: CASSSESPYGYTF
cdr3_nt: TGTGCCAGCAGCTCAGAATCCCCCTATGGCTACACCTTC

clone_size: many
j_call: TRBJ2-1
d_call: .
cdr3_length: 13
v_call: TRBV3-1
cdr3_aa: CASSQDPSSQQFF
cdr3_nt: TGTGCCAGCAGCCAAGATCCCTCCAGTCAGCAGTTCTTC

clone_size: .
j_call: TRBJ2-3
d_call: .
cdr3_length: 12
v_call: TRBV12-3/TRBV12-4
cdr3_aa: CASSPPRVYQYF
cdr3_nt: TGTGCCAGCAGTCCCCCACGGGTCTATCAGTATTTT

clone_size: few
j_call: TRBJ2-5
d_call: TRBD1
cdr3_length: 15
v_call: TRBV9
cdr3_aa: CASSATRTGRQTQYF
cdr3_nt: TGTGCCAGCAGCGCGACTAGGACAGGGAGACAGACCCAGTACTTC

clone_size: .
j_call: TRBJ2-5
d_call: .
cdr3_length: 14
v_call: TRBV4-1
cdr3_aa: CASSQEGTRGTQYF
cdr3_nt: TGCGCCAGCAGCCAAGAGGGGACCCGAGGGACCCAGTACTTC

clone_size: few
j_call: TRBJ2-7
d_call: .
cdr3_length: 16
v_call: TRBV18
cdr3_aa: CASSPIRSLASYEQYF
cdr3_nt: TGTGCCAGCTCACCAATCAGGTCCCTAGCCTCCTACGAGCAGTACTTC

clone_size: many
j_call: TRBJ1-1
d_call: .
cdr3_length: 14
v_call: TRBV12-3/TRBV12-4
cdr3_aa: CASSLDRLNTEAFF
cdr3_nt: TGTGCCAGCAGTTTAGACAGGCTGAACACTGAAGCTTTCTTT

clone_size: once
j_call: TRBJ1-2
d_call: .
cdr3_length: 16
v_call: TRBV5-1
cdr3_aa: CASSLASFRAAYGYTF
cdr3_nt: TGCGCCAGCAGCTTGGCCAGCTTCAGGGCGGCCTATGGCTACACCTTC

clone_size: once
j_call: TRBJ2-7
d_call: .
cdr3_length: 14
v_call: TRBV7-2
cdr3_aa: CASSLRPNSYEQYF
cdr3_nt: TGTGCCAGCAGCTTACGACCTAACTCCTACGAGCAGTACTTC

clone_size: few
j_call: TRBJ2-7
d_call: .
cdr3_length: 13
v_call: TRBV29-1
cdr3_aa: CSVAAGLRYEQYF
cdr3_nt: TGCAGCGTCGCTGCTGGGCTGCGGTACGAGCAGTACTTC

clone_size: .
j_call: TRBJ2-2
d_call: TRBD1
cdr3_length: 15
v_call: TRBV20-1
cdr3_aa: CSARWTGGRTGELFF
cdr3_nt: TGCAGTGCTCGATGGACAGGGGGCCGGACCGGGGAGCTGTTTTTT

clone_size: .
j_call: TRBJ1-1
d_call: .
cdr3_length: 13
v_call: TRBV6-1
cdr3_aa: CASSEVVNTEAFF
cdr3_nt: TGTGCCAGCAGTGAAGTTGTGAACACTGAAGCTTTCTTT

clone_size: .
j_call: TRBJ1-1
d_call: .
cdr3_length: 14
v_call: TRBV7-6
cdr3_aa: CASTRQPMNTEAFF
cdr3_nt: TGTGCCAGCACCAGACAGCCAATGAACACTGAAGCTTTCTTT

clone_size: few
j_call: TRBJ1-5
d_call: .
cdr3_length: 14
v_call: TRBV20-1
cdr3_aa: CSASWGISNQPQHF
cdr3_nt: TGCAGTGCTAGTTGGGGGATTAGCAATCAGCCCCAGCATTTT

clone_size: .
j_call: TRBJ2-7
d_call: .
cdr3_length: 14
v_call: TRBV6-5
cdr3_aa: CASSYGLRRNEQYF
cdr3_nt: TGTGCCAGCAGTTATGGCCTACGGCGGAACGAGCAGTACTTC

clone_size: .
j_call: TRBJ2-3
d_call: .
cdr3_length: 18
v_call: TRBV11-2
cdr3_aa: CASSLVLGSYTSTDTQYF
cdr3_nt: TGTGCCAGCAGCTTAGTGTTGGGAAGCTATACAAGCACAGATACGCAGTATTTT

clone_size: .
j_call: TRBJ2-7
d_call: .
cdr3_length: 13
v_call: TRBV20-1
cdr3_aa: CSARSGAPYEQYF
cdr3_nt: TGCAGTGCTAGGTCGGGGGCCCCCTACGAGCAGTACTTC

clone_size: once
j_call: TRBJ2-5
d_call: .
cdr3_length: 15
v_call: TRBV4-3
cdr3_aa: CASSQGLWVQETQYF
cdr3_nt: TGCGCCAGCAGCCAAGGCCTATGGGTACAAGAGACCCAGTACTTC

clone_size: few
j_call: TRBJ2-1
d_call: .
cdr3_length: 17
v_call: TRBV25-1
cdr3_aa: CASSDEAQGLGNNEQFF
cdr3_nt: TGTGCCAGCAGTGACGAGGCTCAGGGGCTGGGGAACAATGAGCAGTTCTTC

clone_size: few
j_call: TRBJ1-5
d_call: TRBD1
cdr3_length: 18
v_call: TRBV20-1
cdr3_aa: CSVTPGQGGSIINQPQHF
cdr3_nt: TGCAGTGTCACCCCGGGACAGGGGGGTTCTATTATCAATCAGCCCCAGCATTTT

clone_size: many
j_call: TRBJ2-5
d_call: TRBD2
cdr3_length: 15
v_call: TRBV2
cdr3_aa: CASGSGGPGPETQYF
cdr3_nt: TGTGCCAGCGGGTCGGGGGGGCCCGGACCAGAGACCCAGTACTTC

clone_size: few
j_call: TRBJ2-1
d_call: TRBD2
cdr3_length: 19
v_call: TRBV27
cdr3_aa: CASSSQGLAGGSSYNEQFF
cdr3_nt: TGTGCCAGCAGTTCCCAAGGACTAGCGGGGGGTAGCTCCTACAATGAGCAGTTCTTC